A single T cell receptor (beta chain) is shown here with its context. Per the original data handling: Reference gene primer amplification yielded estimated nucleated cell counts. Sequencing used immunoSEQ multiplex PCR; TCRdb keeps in-frame clones, though not all of them. The V and J calls and clone size come from that table; D and trimming were worked out from the DNA. Altogether 100,000 or so clones are present, about 90% being singletons, with the ten largest covering around 2%. The CDR3 runs to 15 residues. V lost 7 bases, J lost 5 bases, and 11 bases stayed unmatched. Germline CDR1 and CDR2: MNHEY and SVGAGI. This entry belongs to a study of blood T cell repertoires in COVID-19. Study as a whole: Samples came from the United States, Italy and Spain, spanning acute and convalescent COVID-19. The analysed material was cDNA or gDNA that came from T cells, B-cell-depleted T cells, or PBMCs.

The sequence was collected from a man aged 45-65 years with active COVID-19. What was sequenced was peripheral blood. V usage is TRBV6-5 and J usage is TRBJ1-1; TRBD1 matches 9 bases. Here the CDR3 DNA reads TGTGCCAGCAACTCCGGGACAGGGTTAGGGACTGAAGCTTTCTTT. Translating gives CASNSGTGLGTEAFF.